This T cell receptor (beta chain) was recovered during a study of shared clonotypes between healthy human individuals. Overall study findings and caveats: Sampling used blood alone; tissue repertoires probably differ. With few donors, the genetic and exposure-history diversity represented was limited.

As concerns this clone: Antigen: not known. In the same sample, other DNA sequences code for this CDR3.

Genomic DNA (from each subset) was split evenly across several immunoSEQ plates. The repertoire was sequenced with immunoSEQ multiplex PCR; TCRdb's copy has only in-frame clones and lacks some. The top ten clones hold around 13% of a sample with approximately 460,000 clones, about 74% of them seen once. The CDR3 sequence is 14 residues long. The germline gives CDR1 KGHSH, CDR2 LQKENI. Trimming pared 1 base from V and 5 bases from J, leaving 9 bases between. The sequencing sample was made of PBMCs. The V call is TRBV18, the J call TRBJ1-5; a possible D gene is TRBD1 (5 bases). This clonotype originated in a middle-aged woman in good health. Some clones in this sample may be carry-over from other donors' samples. The CDR3 loop is CASSPQGPDQPQHF. DNA for the CDR3: TGTGCCAGCTCACCACAGGGACCGGATCAGCCCCAGCATTTT.